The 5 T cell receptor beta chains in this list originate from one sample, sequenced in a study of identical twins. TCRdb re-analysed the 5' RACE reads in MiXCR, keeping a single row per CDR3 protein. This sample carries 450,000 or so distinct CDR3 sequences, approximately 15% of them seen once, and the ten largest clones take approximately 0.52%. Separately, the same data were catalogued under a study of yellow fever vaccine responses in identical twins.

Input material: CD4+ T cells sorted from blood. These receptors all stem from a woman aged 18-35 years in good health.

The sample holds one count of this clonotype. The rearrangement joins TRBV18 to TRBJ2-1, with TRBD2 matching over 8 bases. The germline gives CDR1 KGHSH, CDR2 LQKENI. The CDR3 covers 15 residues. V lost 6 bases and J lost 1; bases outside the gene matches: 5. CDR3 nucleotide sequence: TGTGCCAGCTCGCCGCAGCGGGAGTCCTACAATGAGCAGTTCTTC. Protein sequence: CASSPQRESYNEQFF.

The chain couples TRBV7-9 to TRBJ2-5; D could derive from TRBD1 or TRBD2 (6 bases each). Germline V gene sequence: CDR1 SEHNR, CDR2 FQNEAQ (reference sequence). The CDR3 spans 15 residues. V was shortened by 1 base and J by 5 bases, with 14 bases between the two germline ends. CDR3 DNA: TGTGCCAGCAGCTTAGAAGGGGGAGGAGGGGAGACCCAGTACTTC. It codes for CASSLEGGGGETQYF.

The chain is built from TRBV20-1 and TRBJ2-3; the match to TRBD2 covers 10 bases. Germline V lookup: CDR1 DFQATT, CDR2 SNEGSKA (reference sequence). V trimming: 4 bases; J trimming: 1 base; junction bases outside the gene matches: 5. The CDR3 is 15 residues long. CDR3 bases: TGCAGTGCTAAATCACTAGCGGGGCGCACAGATACGCAGTATTTT. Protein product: CSAKSLAGRTDTQYF.

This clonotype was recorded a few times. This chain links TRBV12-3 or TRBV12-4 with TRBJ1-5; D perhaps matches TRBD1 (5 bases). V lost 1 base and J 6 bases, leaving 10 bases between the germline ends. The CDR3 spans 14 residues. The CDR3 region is CASSLEGEGQPQHF. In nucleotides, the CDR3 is TGTGCCAGCAGTTTAGAAGGGGAAGGTCAGCCCCAGCATTTT.

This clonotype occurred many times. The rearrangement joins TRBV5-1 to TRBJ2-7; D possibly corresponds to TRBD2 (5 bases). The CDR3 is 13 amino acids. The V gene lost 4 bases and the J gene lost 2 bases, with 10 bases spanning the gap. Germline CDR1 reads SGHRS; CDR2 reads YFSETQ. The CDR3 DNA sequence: TGCGCCAGCAGCCACGGAGGAACCTACGAGCAGTACTTC. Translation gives CASSHGGTYEQYF.